The source of this TCR beta chain is a study of blood T cell repertoires in COVID-19. The wider study: Samples came from the United States, Italy and Spain, spanning acute and convalescent COVID-19. From T cells, B-cell-depleted T cells, or PBMCs came the material, which was cDNA or gDNA.

Enrollees, roughly 18 to 95 years old, lived in about two dozen US areas. Sequenced by immunoSEQ multiplex PCR; TCRdb stores in-frame clones only, minus some. The sample comprises 330,000 or so clones, roughly 90% of which are singletons, and roughly 18% rests with the top ten. Germline V gene sequence: CDR1 SGHTA, CDR2 FQGNSA. There are 14 residues in the CDR3. V was pared by 4 bases and J by 8 bases, with 9 bases of the junction left unmatched. This chain connects TRBV7-2 to TRBJ1-2, with TRBD1 matching over 8 bases. The receptor's source is a woman aged 25 to 39 who had recovered from COVID-19. The sample consisted of PBMCs or T cells enriched from blood (not recorded which). For the CDR3, the DNA is TGTGCCAGCAGCTCCCGGACAGGGAAGGGGGGCTACACCTTC. Its protein is CASSSRTGKGGYTF.